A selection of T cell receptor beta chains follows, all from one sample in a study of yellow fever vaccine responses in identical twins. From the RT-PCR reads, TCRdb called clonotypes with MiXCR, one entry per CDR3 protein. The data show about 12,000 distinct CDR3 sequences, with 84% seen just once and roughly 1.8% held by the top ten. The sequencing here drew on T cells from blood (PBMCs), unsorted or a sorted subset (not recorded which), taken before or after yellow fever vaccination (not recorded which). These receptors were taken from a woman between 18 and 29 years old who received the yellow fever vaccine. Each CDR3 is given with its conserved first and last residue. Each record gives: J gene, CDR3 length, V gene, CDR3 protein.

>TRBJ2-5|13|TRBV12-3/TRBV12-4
CASSFLYQETQYF
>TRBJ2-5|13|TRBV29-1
CSVGKGPQETQYF
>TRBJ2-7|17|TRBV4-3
CASSQSVAGNPSYEQYF
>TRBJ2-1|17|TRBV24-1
CATSDLREGSSYNEQFF
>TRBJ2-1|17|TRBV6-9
CASSYSGTSGIYNEQFF
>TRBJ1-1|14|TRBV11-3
CASSLGAANTEAFF
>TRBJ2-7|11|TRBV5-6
CASSLEYEQYF
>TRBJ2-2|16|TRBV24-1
CATSDWTSGGTGELFF
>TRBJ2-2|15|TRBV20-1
CSARDSGGWTGELFF
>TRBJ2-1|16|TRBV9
CASSVGTSGPDNEQFF
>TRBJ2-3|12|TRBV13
CASIAVTDTQYF